The 8 T cell receptor beta chains below were found in one sample sequenced in a study of blood T cell repertoires in COVID-19. Assay used: immunoSEQ multiplex PCR; TCRdb lists only in-frame clones, some missing. The sample records more than 200,000 clones, about 87% being singletons. Sequencing used peripheral blood. All receptors come from a man in his 70s with acute or convalescent COVID-19.

The chain combines TRBV18 with TRBJ2-7, with D possibly TRBD1 on 5 matching bases. The ends were cut back, 8 bases at V and 6 bases at J, with 17 bases in the middle. CDR3 length equals 13 residues. In germline, CDR1 is KGHSH, CDR2 LQKENI. CDR3 in DNA: TGTGCCAGCGGTCCGTCAAGCAGGGCCGAGCAGTACTTC. Protein sequence: CASGPSSRAEQYF.

The CDR3 sequence is CASRMGQGSTEAFF. The DNA for the CDR3 is TGCGCCAGCCGGATGGGACAGGGGTCCACTGAAGCTTTCTTT. The rearrangement joins TRBV5-1 to TRBJ1-1, with 10 bases lining up with TRBD1. The CDR3 spans 14 residues. Germline V gene lookup returns CDR1 SGHRS and CDR2 YFSETQ. Trimming removed 7 bases from V and 4 bases from J; junction bases left unmatched: 7.

The chain combines TRBV4-1 with TRBJ2-3, with 13 bases matching TRBD2. The junction had 16 bases not matched to a gene; V was cut back by 0 bases and J by 7 bases. Germline V CDR1 and CDR2: MGHRA, YSYEKL. This CDR3 comprises 20 residues. The CDR3 DNA sequence: TGCGCCAGCAGCCAAGATAAAGGAGAGGCGACTAGCGGGAGGAGGAATACGCAGTATTTT. It is translated as CASSQDKGEATSGRRNTQYF.

The rearrangement links TRBV19 to TRBJ1-4; 9 positions match TRBD1. Germline V CDR1 and CDR2: LNHDA, SQIVND (reference sequence). V lost 4 bases and J lost 5; bases outside the gene matches: 5. The CDR3 contains 15 residues. CDR3 sequence reads: CASSTGQGRNEKLFF. The CDR3 nucleotides are TGTGCCAGTAGTACGGGACAGGGCCGAAATGAAAAACTGTTTTTT.

V gene TRBV5-4 combines with J gene TRBJ1-1; 7 bases line up with TRBD1. Germline V CDR1 and CDR2: SGHNT, YYREEE (reference sequence). There are 14 residues in the CDR3. The V segment lost 1 base and the J segment 6 bases; nucleotides outside the gene matches: 6. The CDR3 is CASSLTGERSEAFF. CDR3 nucleotide sequence: TGTGCCAGCAGCTTGACAGGGGAAAGGTCTGAAGCTTTCTTT.

This clone occurred a few times. The chain couples TRBV14 to TRBJ2-1; TRBD2 agrees at 9 bases. Trimming cost V 2 bases and J 8 bases; bases outside gene matches: 19. The CDR3 consists of 19 residues. The germline V gene has CDR1 SGHDN and CDR2 FVKESK. CDR3 DNA: TGTGCCAGCAGCCAACCTCGACAGACGCGGGAGGGAAGGATCTATGAGCAGTTCTTC. Its translation: CASSQPRQTREGRIYEQFF.

The gene calls are TRBV7-9 and TRBJ2-2, with D hard to call. CDR3 size: 12 residues. The V end was cut by 4 bases, the J end by 3 bases, with 3 bases between. Germline V gives CDR1 SEHNR, CDR2 FQNEAQ (reference sequence). CDR3 sequence (DNA): TGTGCCAGCAGCTCGTACACCGGGGAGCTGTTTTTT. It specifies CASSSYTGELFF.

The V call is TRBV6-5, the J call TRBJ1-6; tentatively, D is TRBD1 (5 bases). The germline V gene encodes CDR1 MNHEY and CDR2 SVGAGI. The CDR3 is made up of 16 amino acids. Trimming stripped 3 bases from V and 9 bases from J, with 18 bases between. CDR3 sequence reads: CASSYHASAGFSPLHF. CDR3 coding DNA: TGTGCCAGCAGTTATCATGCATCGGCAGGGTTTTCACCCCTCCACTTT.